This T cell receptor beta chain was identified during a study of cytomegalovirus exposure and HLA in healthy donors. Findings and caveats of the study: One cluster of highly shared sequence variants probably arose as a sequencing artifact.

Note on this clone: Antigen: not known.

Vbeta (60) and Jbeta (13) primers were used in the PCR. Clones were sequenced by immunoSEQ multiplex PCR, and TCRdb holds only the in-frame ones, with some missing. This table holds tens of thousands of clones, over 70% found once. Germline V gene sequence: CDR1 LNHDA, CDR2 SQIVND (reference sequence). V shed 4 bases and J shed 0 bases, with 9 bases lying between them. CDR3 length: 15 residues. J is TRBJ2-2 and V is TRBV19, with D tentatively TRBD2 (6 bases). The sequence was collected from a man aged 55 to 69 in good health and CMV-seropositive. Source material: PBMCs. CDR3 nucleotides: TGTGCCAGTAGTAGTTCGGGAGCGAACACCGGGGAGCTGTTTTTT. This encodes CASSSSGANTGELFF.